The text below deals with one T cell receptor beta chain. Its antigen is not known. This record comes from a study of CXCR3-negative and CXCR3-positive naive CD8 T cells. Germline V gene lookup returns CDR1 DFQATT and CDR2 SNEGSKA (reference sequence). This CDR3 is built from 16 residues. Libraries were UMI-labeled 5' RACE TRB cDNA. TCRdb reanalyzed the 5' RACE reads, giving one entry per CDR3 protein sequence and no DNA. The sample includes under 50,000 distinct CDR3 sequences. Whole-study findings and limits: Whereas both naive subsets had comparably high diversity, memory CD8+ cells had much lower diversity. Similar TRBV-TRBJ gene usage was seen in naive CXCR3-negative and CXCR3-positive cells, but not in memory cells. Compared with CXCR3-negative naive cells, CXCR3-positive naive cells showed more hydrophobic TRB CDR3s.

The receptor comes from a human donor in good health. Some clones in this sample may be carry-over from other donors' samples. The genes are TRBV20-1 and TRBJ2-1. Sequenced: naive CXCR3- CD8+ T cells from blood. The subset is: CD45RO-CCR7+CD27+CD95- naive CD8+ T cells lacking CXCR3 (TNR3-). The CDR3 loop is CSARDGQLDPRNEQFF.